The 22 T cell receptor beta chains reported below all come from one sample, sequenced in a study of breast tumors, draining lymph nodes, adjacent tissues (dated by TCRdb to the mid-2010s). Libraries were constructed by multiplex PCR. The sample was run on an Illumina HiSeq 2000. Using fastp at Q25 and MiXCR, TCRdb reprocessed the public reads and kept productive beta chains. Records with the same CDR3 protein are collapsed into one entry carrying the most frequent genes and DNA. This sample gives some 53,000 distinct CDR3 sequences in total; under 55% of them show up just once. The ten largest account for 10% of the sample. What was sequenced was breast tumor tissue. These receptors were obtained from a female donor with breast cancer. Some clones in this sample may be carry-over from other donors' samples.

This clonotype has only a few counts. The rearrangement links TRBV11-3 to TRBJ1-1, with D unclear. V was trimmed by 3 bases and J by 8 bases, leaving 13 bases between them. The germline CDR1 and CDR2 sequences are SGHNT and YENEEA. The CDR3 loop spans 13 amino acids. The CDR3 region is CASSFSSPGEAFF. CDR3 sequence (DNA): TGTGCCAGCAGCTTTTCTAGTCCCGGGGAAGCTTTCTTT.

This clonotype was counted between two and nine times. A clone one base away is much larger, so this may be a read error. This sequence joins TRBV5-4 and TRBJ2-7; 7 bases fit TRBD1. Germline V gene lookup returns CDR1 SGHNT and CDR2 YYREEE (reference sequence). The CDR3 is 13 amino acids. J lost 2 bases, V lost 7 bases, and 6 bases had no gene match. The CDR3 here is CASGRDSPYEQYF. Here the CDR3 DNA reads TGTGCCAGCGGAAGGGACAGTCCCTACGAGCAGTACTTC. Filled out from reference TRBV5-4 and TRBJ2-7, the complete variable domain reads ETGVTQSPTHLIKTRGQQVTLRCSSQSGHNTVSWYQQALGQGPQFIFQYYREEENGRGNFPPRFSGLQFPNYSSELNVNALELDDSALYLCASGRDSPYEQYFGPGTRLTVT.

By share of the sample, this clonotype is medium-sized. The chain employs TRBV2 and TRBJ1-5, with TRBD1 matching over 9 bases. CDR1 is SNHLY, CDR2 FYNNEI, per germline. The V and J ends lost 5 bases and 7 bases, in that order; junction bases with no gene match: 6. This CDR3 is 14 amino acids long. CDR3 coding DNA: TGTGCCAGCAGTTGGGACAGGGACGACCAGCCCCAGCATTTT. Translation gives CASSWDRDDQPQHF.

This clonotype was seen at least ten times. In DNA form, the CDR3 reads TGTGCCAGCAGCGCAGACATAGACTATGGCTACACCTTC. It codes for CASSADIDYGYTF. This rearrangement joins TRBV5-4 to TRBJ1-2; no definite D call. The CDR3 length is 13 residues. The V gene lost 4 bases and the J gene lost 3 bases, with 10 bases spanning the gap. The germline gives CDR1 SGHNT, CDR2 YYREEE (reference sequence).

This clonotype has just a few counts. No DNA is shown, since the ends of the CDR3 on it are uncertain; the CDR3 is the one TCRdb lists. V is TRBV7-5 and J is TRBJ2-7; no check of the table's D call, TRBD2, against the DNA was made. TRBV7-5 is a documented pseudogene. The CDR3 sequence runs 18 residues, both termini included. The CDR3 spells CISVSEATPPAKVREQYF.

Concerning this clonotype itself: The DNA is omitted, as the CDR3 cannot be located on it reliably, and the CDR3 follows TCRdb's listing. The chain links TRBV11-1 to TRBJ2-5. The CDR3 length is 19 residues, termini included. Germline assignment: CDR1 SGHAT and CDR2 FQDESV (reference sequence). CDR3 sequence reads: CASSFYICSVITEQETQYF.

On this clonotype: At one boundary the junction diverges from the germline segment, which might be a read error. This sequence joins TRBV5-5 and TRBJ2-7, with D unclear. This CDR3 comprises 11 residues. Germline CDR1 reads SGHKS; CDR2 reads YYEKEE (reference sequence). CDR3: CASSLEYEHYF. The CDR3 region has the DNA TGTGCCAGCAGCTTAGAGTACGAGCATTACTTC.

This clonotype was detected ten times or more. V gene TRBV30 combines with J gene TRBJ1-2, with TRBD1 as a possible D gene (6 bases). There are 13 residues in the CDR3. Germline V gives CDR1 GTSNPN, CDR2 SVGIG (reference sequence). Trimming pared 0 bases from V and 8 bases from J, leaving 13 bases between. CDR3 nucleotides: TGTGCCTGGAGTGTAGGGGGGGCGCAAGGCTACACCTTC. Protein product: CAWSVGGAQGYTF.

The chain employs TRBV15 and TRBJ2-1; D is possibly TRBD1 or TRBD2 (5 bases each). CDR1 LNHNV and CDR2 YYDKDF come from the germline V gene (reference sequence). The germline V and J ends were trimmed by 0 bases and 10 bases, with 16 bases remaining between them. CDR3 size: 15 residues. In DNA form, the CDR3 reads TGTGCCACCAGCAGAGATGCAGGGACCGGGGAGGAGCAGTTCTTC. Protein: CATSRDAGTGEEQFF. The full variable domain, its missing parts supplied by reference TRBV15 and TRBJ2-1, is DAMVIQNPRYQVTQFGKPVTLSCSQTLNHNVMYWYQQKSSQAPKLLFHYYDKDFNNEADTPDNFQSRRPNTSFCFLDIRSPGLGDTAMYLCATSRDAGTGEEQFFGPGTRLTVL.

This clonotype has ten or more counts. The gene calls are TRBV7-2 and TRBJ2-7; no clear D gene. The CDR3 extends over 11 amino acids. Trimming removed 2 bases at V and 6 bases at J, with 5 bases between. Germline V lookup: CDR1 SGHTA, CDR2 FQGNSA. This CDR3 reads CASSLSLEQYF. In DNA form, the CDR3 reads TGTGCCAGCAGCTTATCACTCGAGCAGTACTTC.

This chain joins TRBV5-5 and TRBJ2-2, with D unclear. With 0 bases removed from V and 6 bases from J, the gap between germline ends came to 6 bases. This CDR3 contains 13 residues. The germline V gene encodes CDR1 SGHKS and CDR2 YYEKEE (reference sequence). CDR3 in amino acids: CASSLEAAGELFF. The CDR3, as DNA: TGTGCCAGCAGCTTGGAGGCAGCCGGGGAGCTGTTTTTT. Full variable domain (outside the CDR3, taken from reference TRBV5-5 and TRBJ2-2): DAGVTQSPTHLIKTRGQQVTLRCSPISGHKSVSWYQQVLGQGPQFIFQYYEKEERGRGNFPDRFSARQFPNYSSELNVNALLLGDSALYLCASSLEAAGELFFGEGSRLTVL.

This clonotype was found many times. The chain links TRBV28 to TRBJ1-2; a possible D gene is TRBD1 (6 bases). The CDR3 has 11 residues. Germline V gene sequence: CDR1 MDHEN, CDR2 SYDVKM. The V end was cut by 6 bases, the J end by 8 bases, with 10 bases between. This CDR3 reads CASRQDSGYTF. For the CDR3, the DNA is TGTGCCAGCAGGCAGGACAGCGGCTACACCTTC.

The gene calls are TRBV20-1 and TRBJ2-3, with TRBD2 identical over 12 bases. V lost 4 bases and J lost 1; bases outside the gene matches: 3. CDR1 and CDR2 from the germline V gene are DFQATT and SNEGSKA (reference sequence). This CDR3 is built from 15 residues. Here the CDR3 reads CSATGLAGRTDTQYF. DNA of the CDR3: TGCAGTGCTACCGGACTAGCGGGACGCACAGATACGCAGTATTTT.

A word on this clonotype: The junction does not match germline at one end; this may be a read error. This chain links TRBV5-4 with TRBJ2-7, with 8 bases that match TRBD1. Germline V gene sequence: CDR1 SGHNT, CDR2 YYREEE (reference sequence). This CDR3 is built from 14 residues. The DNA of the CDR3 is TGTGCCGGCAGCGCCGGGACAGGCTCCGTTGAGCAGTACTTC. Translation gives CAGSAGTGSVEQYF.

Details on this clonotype: One base away lies a much larger clone, so this may be a sequencing read error. The rearrangement uses TRBV6-2 or TRBV6-3 and TRBJ2-7; TRBD2 matches 7 bases. There are 14 residues in the CDR3. Germline-derived CDR1 and CDR2 are MNHEY and SVGEGT. The J segment lost 1 base and the V segment lost 5 bases, leaving 5 bases of the junction unmatched. The CDR3 here is CASSPSGGSYEQYF. The CDR3 nucleotides are TGTGCCAGCAGTCCTAGCGGAGGGTCCTACGAGCAGTACTTC.

This clonotype was counted many times. The chain employs TRBV20-1 and TRBJ2-7; D is ambiguous. The CDR3 length is 12 residues. CDR1 is DFQATT, CDR2 SNEGSKA, per germline (reference sequence). V lost 6 bases and J 1 base, leaving 10 bases between the germline ends. DNA of the CDR3: TGCAGTGCCACGACTCATTCCTACGAGCAGTACTTC. Its translation: CSATTHSYEQYF.

At least ten counts were recorded for this clonotype. This chain joins TRBV7-3 and TRBJ2-2; D ambiguous. CDR3 length: 13 amino acids. Deletions cut 1 base from V and 8 bases from J, with 8 bases between. Germline V CDR1 and CDR2: SGHTA, FQGTGA. CDR3 sequence: CASSLNARGELFF. The CDR3 nucleotides read TGTGCCAGCAGCTTAAACGCCAGGGGGGAGCTGTTTTTT.

This clonotype was seen repeatedly, ten times or more. J is TRBJ1-4 and V is TRBV19; 9 nucleotides align to TRBD1. The CDR3 has 16 residues. In germline, CDR1 is LNHDA, CDR2 SQIVND (reference sequence). Trimming removed 0 bases from V and 10 bases from J; junction bases left unmatched: 9. In DNA form, the CDR3 reads TGTGCCAGTAGTATAGATGGTACAGGGGGCGCCGGAAAACTGTTTTTT. Its translation is CASSIDGTGGAGKLFF.

Note on this clonotype: The CDR3 carries no conserved terminal phenylalanine or tryptophan, so it likely arises from a read error. It is unclear where the CDR3 begins or ends on the DNA, so no DNA is shown, and the CDR3 is as TCRdb lists it. The chain recombines TRBV9 with TRBJ2-5; TRBD1, the table's D call, lacks a check against the DNA. Germline V gene data show CDR1 as SGDLS and CDR2 as YYNGEE. Termini included, the CDR3 measures 15 amino acids. CDR3 residues: CASSFAGNYGYTFGS.

The chain joins TRBV5-4 to TRBJ2-1; 9 bases are a match to TRBD2. The CDR3 length is 17 residues. V lost 4 bases and J lost 5; bases outside the gene matches: 13. The germline CDR1 and CDR2 sequences are SGHNT and YYREEE (reference sequence). CDR3 DNA sequence: TGTGCCAGCAGCCCACCCAAACTAGCGGGTATCAACAATGAGCAGTTCTTC. Its protein product is CASSPPKLAGINNEQFF.

This clonotype was counted many times. The V call is TRBV27, the J call TRBJ2-2, with D possibly being TRBD1 (6 bases). The CDR3 totals 18 residues. V lost 8 bases, J lost 2 bases, and 24 bases lay in between. Germline V gene sequence: CDR1 MNHEY, CDR2 SMNVEV (reference sequence). The CDR3 DNA sequence: TGTGCCAGCCCCCCAGGAGACAGGCGGTCCTTAAACACCGGGGAGCTGTTTTTT. Translated: CASPPGDRRSLNTGELFF.

The chain links TRBV15 to TRBJ2-1; 12 nucleotides match TRBD2. CDR1 LNHNV and CDR2 YYDKDF come from the germline V gene (reference sequence). Trimming cost V 3 bases and J 8 bases; bases outside gene matches: 11. CDR3 length: 17 amino acids. The DNA for the CDR3 is TGTGCCACCAGCAGCTTGTATAGGACTAGCGGGATCGATGAGCAGTTCTTC. Protein sequence: CATSSLYRTSGIDEQFF.